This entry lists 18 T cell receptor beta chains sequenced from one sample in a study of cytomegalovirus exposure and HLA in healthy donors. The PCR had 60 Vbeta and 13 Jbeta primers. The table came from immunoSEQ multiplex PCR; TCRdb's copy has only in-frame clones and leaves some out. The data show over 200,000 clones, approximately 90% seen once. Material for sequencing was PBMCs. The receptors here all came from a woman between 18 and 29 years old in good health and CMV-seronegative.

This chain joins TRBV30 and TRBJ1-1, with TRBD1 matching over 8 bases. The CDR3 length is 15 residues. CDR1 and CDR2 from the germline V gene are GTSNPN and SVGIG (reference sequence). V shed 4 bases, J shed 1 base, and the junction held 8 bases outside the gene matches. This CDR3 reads CAWKIYGTGNTEAFF. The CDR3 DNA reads TGTGCCTGGAAGATTTACGGGACAGGGAACACTGAAGCTTTCTTT.

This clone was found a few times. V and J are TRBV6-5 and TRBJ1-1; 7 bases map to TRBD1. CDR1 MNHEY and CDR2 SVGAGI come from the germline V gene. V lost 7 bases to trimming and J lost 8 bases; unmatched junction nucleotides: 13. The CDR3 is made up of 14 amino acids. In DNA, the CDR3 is TGTGCCAGCACCTACTTGACTGGGACAGCGGAAGCTTTCTTT. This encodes CASTYLTGTAEAFF.

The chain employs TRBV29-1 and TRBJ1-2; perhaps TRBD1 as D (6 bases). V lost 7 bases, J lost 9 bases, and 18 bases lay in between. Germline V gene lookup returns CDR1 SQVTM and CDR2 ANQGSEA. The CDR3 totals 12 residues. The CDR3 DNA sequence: TGCAGCGCCCCGGGACAACTACAGAGCTACACCTTC. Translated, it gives CSAPGQLQSYTF.

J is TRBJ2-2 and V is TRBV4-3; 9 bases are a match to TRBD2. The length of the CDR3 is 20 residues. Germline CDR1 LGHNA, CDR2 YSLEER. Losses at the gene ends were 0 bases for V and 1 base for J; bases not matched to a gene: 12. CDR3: CASSQEVSTTSGKNTGELFF. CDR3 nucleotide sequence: TGCGCCAGCAGCCAAGAGGTGTCGACGACTAGCGGAAAGAACACCGGGGAGCTGTTTTTT.

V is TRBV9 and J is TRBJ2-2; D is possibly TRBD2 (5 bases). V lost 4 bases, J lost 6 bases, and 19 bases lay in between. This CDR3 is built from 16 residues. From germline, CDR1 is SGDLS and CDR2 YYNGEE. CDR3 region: CASSPQRAAWAGELFF. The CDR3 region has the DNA TGTGCCAGCAGCCCCCAGAGGGCGGCATGGGCCGGGGAGCTGTTTTTT.

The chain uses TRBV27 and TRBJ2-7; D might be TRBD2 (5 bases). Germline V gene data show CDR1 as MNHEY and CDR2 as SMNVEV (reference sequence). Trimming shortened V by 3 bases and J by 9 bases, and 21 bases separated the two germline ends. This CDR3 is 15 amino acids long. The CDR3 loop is CASSFSLRAGATQYF. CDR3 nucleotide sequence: TGTGCCAGCAGTTTTTCGTTGCGGGCTGGTGCCACGCAGTACTTC.

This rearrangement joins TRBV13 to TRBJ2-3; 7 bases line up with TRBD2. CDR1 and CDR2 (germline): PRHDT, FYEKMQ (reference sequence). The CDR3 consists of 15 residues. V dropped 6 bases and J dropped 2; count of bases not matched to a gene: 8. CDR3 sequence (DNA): TGTGCCAGCAGTTGGCGGGGGAGGTACACAGATACGCAGTATTTT. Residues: CASSWRGRYTDTQYF.

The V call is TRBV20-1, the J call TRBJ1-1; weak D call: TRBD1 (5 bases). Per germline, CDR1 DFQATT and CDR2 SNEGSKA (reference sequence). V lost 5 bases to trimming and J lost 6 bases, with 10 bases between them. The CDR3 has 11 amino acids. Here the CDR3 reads CSAPTGSEAFF. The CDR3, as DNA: TGCAGTGCTCCCACAGGCTCTGAAGCTTTCTTT.

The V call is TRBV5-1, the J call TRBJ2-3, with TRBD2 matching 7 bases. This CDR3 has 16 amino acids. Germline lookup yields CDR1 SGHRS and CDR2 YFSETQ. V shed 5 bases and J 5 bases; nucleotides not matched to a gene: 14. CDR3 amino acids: CASSFYYRGEGDTQYF. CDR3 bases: TGCGCCAGCAGTTTTTATTATCGGGGGGAAGGAGATACGCAGTATTTT. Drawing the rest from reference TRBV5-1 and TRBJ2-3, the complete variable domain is KAGVTQTPRYLIKTRGQQVTLSCSPISGHRSVSWYQQTPGQGLQFLFEYFSETQRNKGNFPGRFSGRQFSNSRSEMNVSTLELGDSALYLCASSFYYRGEGDTQYFGPGTRLTVL.

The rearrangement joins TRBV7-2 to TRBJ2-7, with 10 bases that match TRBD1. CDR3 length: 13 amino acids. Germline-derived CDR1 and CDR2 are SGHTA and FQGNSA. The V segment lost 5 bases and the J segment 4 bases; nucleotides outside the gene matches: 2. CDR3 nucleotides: TGTGCCAGCAGCCCGGGACAGGGGTACGAGCAGTACTTC. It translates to CASSPGQGYEQYF.

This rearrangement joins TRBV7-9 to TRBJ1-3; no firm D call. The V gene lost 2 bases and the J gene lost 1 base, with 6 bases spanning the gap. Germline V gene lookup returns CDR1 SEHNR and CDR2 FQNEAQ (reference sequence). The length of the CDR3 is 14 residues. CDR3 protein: CASSLSQSGNTIYF. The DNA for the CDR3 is TGTGCCAGCAGCTTAAGTCAGTCTGGAAACACCATATATTTT.

The CDR3: CAWTQWGQFTEAFF. The CDR3 coding sequence is TGTGCCTGGACCCAATGGGGACAGTTCACTGAAGCTTTCTTT. The V gene is TRBV30, the J gene TRBJ1-1, with 7 bases that match TRBD1. J gave up 4 bases and V 4 bases, and 9 bases lay outside the gene matches. The CDR3 runs 14 residues. Germline V gene lookup returns CDR1 GTSNPN and CDR2 SVGIG (reference sequence).

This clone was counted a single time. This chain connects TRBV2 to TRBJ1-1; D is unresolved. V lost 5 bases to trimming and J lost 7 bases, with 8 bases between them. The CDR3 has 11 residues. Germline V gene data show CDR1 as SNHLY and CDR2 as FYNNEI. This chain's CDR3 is CASSREFEAFF. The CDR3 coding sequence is TGTGCCAGCAGTCGGGAGTTTGAAGCTTTCTTT.

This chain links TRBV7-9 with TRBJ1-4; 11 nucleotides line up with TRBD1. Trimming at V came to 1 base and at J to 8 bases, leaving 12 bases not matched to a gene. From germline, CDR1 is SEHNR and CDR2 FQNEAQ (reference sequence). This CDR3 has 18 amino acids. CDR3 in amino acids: CASSLVFILGQGGEKLFF. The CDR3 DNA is TGTGCCAGCAGCTTAGTGTTTATTTTGGGACAGGGGGGCGAAAAACTGTTTTTT.

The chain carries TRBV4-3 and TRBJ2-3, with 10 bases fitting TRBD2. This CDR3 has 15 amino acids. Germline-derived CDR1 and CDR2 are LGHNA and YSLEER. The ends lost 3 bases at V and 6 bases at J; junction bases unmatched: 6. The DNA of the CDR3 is TGCGCCAGCAGCCATAGCGGGGGGACTTCCGATACGCAGTATTTT. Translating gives CASSHSGGTSDTQYF.

The CDR3 DNA reads as TGTGCCAGCAGCCCCGGGGTAGCGGGGGGGACTTGGGAGACCCAGTACTTC. It translates to CASSPGVAGGTWETQYF. This chain connects TRBV7-2 to TRBJ2-5, with 11 bases matching TRBD2. The germline V gene encodes CDR1 SGHTA and CDR2 FQGNSA. Trimming at V came to 5 bases and at J to 5 bases, leaving 13 bases not matched to a gene. The CDR3 extends over 17 amino acids.

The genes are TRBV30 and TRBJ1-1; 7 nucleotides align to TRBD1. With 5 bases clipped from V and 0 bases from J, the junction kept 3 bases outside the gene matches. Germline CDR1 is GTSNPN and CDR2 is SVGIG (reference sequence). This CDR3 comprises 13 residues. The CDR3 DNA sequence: TGTGCCTGGGCGGGACAGCTGAACACTGAAGCTTTCTTT. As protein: CAWAGQLNTEAFF. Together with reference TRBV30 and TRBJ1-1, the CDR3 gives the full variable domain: SQTIHQWPATLVQPVGSPLSLECTVEGTSNPNLYWYRQAAGRGLQLLFYSVGIGQISSEVPQNLSASRPQDRQFILSSKKLLLSDSGFYLCAWAGQLNTEAFFGQGTRLTVV.

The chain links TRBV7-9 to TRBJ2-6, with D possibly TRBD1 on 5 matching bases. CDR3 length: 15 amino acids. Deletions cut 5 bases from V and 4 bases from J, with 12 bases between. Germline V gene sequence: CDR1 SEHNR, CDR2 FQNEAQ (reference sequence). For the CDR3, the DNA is TGTGCCAGCAGCCTCACAGGCACCGGGGCCAACGTCCTGACTTTC. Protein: CASSLTGTGANVLTF.